This T cell receptor beta chain was recovered during a study of Ad26.COV2.S vaccination and SARS-CoV-2 variants. Regarding the study as a whole: An underestimation of total T cell responses may have resulted from the TCR breadth and depth analyses.

This clone was seen a handful of times. What it binds is not known. Germline CDR1 LGHDT, CDR2 YNNKEL (reference sequence). V lost 1 base, J lost 10 bases, and 7 bases lay in between. This CDR3 has 11 residues. Clones were read by immunoSEQ multiplex PCR, and TCRdb kept only the in-frame ones, dropping some. The sample yields about 410,000 clones, 80% to 95% seen once. The treatment: 15 to 20 received Ad26.COV2.S at low or high dose, single or two shots; about 5 received placebo; per-sample allocation not given. The samples were gathered on day 63 after the first injection of vaccine or placebo. Participants' vaccine, an Ad26 vector, delivered Wuhan-strain SARS-CoV-2 spike.

This specimen was peripheral blood, taken in a trial of Ad26.COV2.S vaccine versus placebo. This rearrangement joins TRBV3-1 (or the pseudogene TRBV3-2) to TRBJ1-1; no definite D call. This TCR came from a person between 18 and 65 years old who received the Ad26.COV2.S COVID-19 vaccine or a placebo. CDR3 sequence reads: CASSQGDGAFF. The DNA for the CDR3 is TGTGCCAGCAGCCAAGGGGATGGAGCTTTCTTT.